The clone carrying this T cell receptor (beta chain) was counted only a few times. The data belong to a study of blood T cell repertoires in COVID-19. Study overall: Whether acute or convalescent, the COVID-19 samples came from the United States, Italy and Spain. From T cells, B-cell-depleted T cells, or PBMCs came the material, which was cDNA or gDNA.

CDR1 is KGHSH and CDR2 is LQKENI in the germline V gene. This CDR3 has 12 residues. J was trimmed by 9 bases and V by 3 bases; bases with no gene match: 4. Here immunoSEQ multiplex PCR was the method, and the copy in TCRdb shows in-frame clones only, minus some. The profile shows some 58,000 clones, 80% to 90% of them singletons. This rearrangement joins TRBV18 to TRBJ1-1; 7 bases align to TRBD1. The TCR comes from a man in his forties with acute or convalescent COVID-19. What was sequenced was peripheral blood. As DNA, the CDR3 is TGTGCCAGCTCACCTTCGGACAGGCAAGCTTTCTTT. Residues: CASSPSDRQAFF.